A single sample is the source of the 24 T cell receptor beta chains below, sequenced in a study of regulatory T cells in long-lasting Graves disease. Through Arm-PCR of CDR3 regions and iRepertoire HTBI primers, TCR beta libraries were built. TCRdb independently ran MiXCR on the multiplex PCR reads; one entry per CDR3 protein. Found here are around 250,000 distinct CDR3 sequences, 15% to 20% of them singletons; the top ten hold roughly 23%. Documented time point: newly diagnosed GD, antithyroid drugs for less than 3 months. Researchers made the TCR library from RNA that was extracted from PBMCs. Source: peripheral blood mononuclear cells (PBMCs), taken at new diagnosis, from a patient treated with antithyroid drugs. These receptors all come from a female donor with Graves disease.

A word on this clonotype: This likely stems from a read error, as it lies one base from a far larger clone. The chain combines TRBV6-2 or TRBV6-3 with TRBJ1-4, with TRBD1 matching 8 bases. V lost 3 bases to trimming and J lost 8 bases; unmatched junction nucleotides: 11. Germline V gene data show CDR1 as MNHEY and CDR2 as SVGEGT. The CDR3 has 16 residues. CDR3 loop: CASSYRDGQGGEKLFF. The CDR3 nucleotides read TGTGCCAGCAGTTATCGTGACGGACAGGGCGGAGAAAAACTGTTTTTT.

The table lists this clonotype with many counts. The rearrangement uses TRBV2 and TRBJ1-6; D gene ambiguous. With 7 bases removed from V and 3 bases from J, the gap between germline ends came to 7 bases. Per the germline V gene, CDR1 is SNHLY and CDR2 is FYNNEI. This CDR3 has 13 residues. The CDR3 sequence is CASNGNYNSPLHF. CDR3 coding DNA: TGTGCCAGCAACGGGAACTATAATTCACCCCTCCACTTT. Based on the CDR3 plus reference TRBV2 and TRBJ1-6, the full variable domain is EPEVTQTPSHQVTQMGQEVILRCVPISNHLYFYWYRQILGQKVEFLVSFYNNEISEKSEIFDDQFSVERPDGSNFTLKIRSTKLEDSAMYFCASNGNYNSPLHFGNGTRLTVT.

There are many counts of this clonotype. This chain joins TRBV5-6 and TRBJ1-2; 9 bases fit TRBD1. Germline assignment: CDR1 SGHDT and CDR2 YYEEEE. The CDR3 extends over 16 amino acids. The J segment lost 3 bases and the V segment lost 5 bases, leaving 11 bases of the junction unmatched. Here the CDR3 reads CASRKSGTGIDYGYTF. CDR3 sequence (DNA): TGTGCCAGCAGGAAATCCGGGACAGGGATTGACTATGGCTACACCTTC.

At least ten counts were recorded for this clonotype. The chain joins TRBV28 to TRBJ2-2, with TRBD2 identical over 15 bases. The trim removed 6 bases at V and 0 bases at J, leaving 11 bases unmatched. In germline, CDR1 is MDHEN, CDR2 SYDVKM. This CDR3 is 20 amino acids long. As DNA, the CDR3 is TGTGCCAGCAGCCCGCCCGGACTAGCGGGAGGGCGATCGAACACCGGGGAGCTGTTTTTT. It specifies CASSPPGLAGGRSNTGELFF.

This clonotype was found a few times. Given a far larger clone just one base away, this is likely a sequencing read error. The missing conserved phenylalanine or tryptophan at the end of this CDR3 makes a read error likely. The rearrangement joins TRBV7-9 to TRBJ1-1; no clear D gene. The germline V gene encodes CDR1 SEHNR and CDR2 FQNEAQ (reference sequence). V dropped 1 base and J dropped 11 bases, with 17 bases sitting between them. The CDR3 is 14 amino acids. CDR3 in amino acids: CASSLVRFGAGAFS. In nucleotides, the CDR3 is TGTGCCAGCAGCTTAGTTAGGTTTGGAGCCGGGGCTTTCTCT.

This clonotype was seen a handful of times. A much larger clone lies a single base off, so this may be a read error. The chain recombines TRBV10-3 with TRBJ1-3; a weak D match, TRBD1 (5 bases). The V gene lost 4 bases and the J gene lost 2 bases, with 21 bases spanning the gap. The CDR3 spans 18 residues. CDR1 and CDR2 from the germline V gene are ENHRY and SYGVKD. The CDR3 DNA sequence: TGTGCCATCAGTGTTTTCCCCGAAGGGGCCTTCCCTGGAAACACCATATATTTT. As protein: CAISVFPEGAFPGNTIYF.

This clonotype appeared many times. The rearrangement links TRBV2 to TRBJ1-2; D remains ambiguous. Germline V gene data show CDR1 as SNHLY and CDR2 as FYNNEI. This CDR3 contains 14 residues. Trimming took off 0 bases at V and 0 bases at J, with 5 bases between the two ends. The CDR3 is CASSEAPANYGYTF. The CDR3 DNA reads TGTGCCAGCAGTGAAGCTCCGGCTAACTATGGCTACACCTTC.

This chain joins TRBV9 and TRBJ1-3; D call uncertain. Trimming cost V 5 bases and J 0 bases, with 9 bases left between them. The CDR3 length is 14 residues. The germline V gene has CDR1 SGDLS and CDR2 YYNGEE. The DNA of the CDR3 is TGTGCCAGCAGTGTCAGAGACTCTGGAAACACCATATATTTT. This sequence encodes CASSVRDSGNTIYF.

For this clonotype: Since a much larger clone is just one base distant, this may be a read error. This chain uses TRBV6-5 with TRBJ1-1, with 9 bases fitting TRBD1. The CDR3 has 16 amino acids. Germline CDR1 and CDR2: MNHEY and SVGAGI. CDR3 region: CASSYETGGPGTEALF. The DNA of the CDR3 is TGTGCCAGCAGTTACGAGACAGGGGGTCCGGGCACTGAAGCTCTCTTT.

This clonotype occurred many times. The chain uses TRBV7-2 and TRBJ2-3, with 12 bases aligning to TRBD2. V was pared by 2 bases and J by 6 bases, with 15 bases of the junction left unmatched. Germline CDR1 and CDR2: SGHTA and FQGNSA. The CDR3 loop spans 19 amino acids. In nucleotides, the CDR3 is TGTGCCAGCAGCTTAAGGCTAGCGGGAGGGAAAAGGGTTGGTGATACGCAGTATTTT. Amino acids: CASSLRLAGGKRVGDTQYF. Based on the CDR3 plus reference TRBV7-2 and TRBJ2-3, the full variable domain is GAGVSQSPSNKVTEKGKDVELRCDPISGHTALYWYRQSLGQGLEFLIYFQGNSAPDKSGLPSDRFSAERTGGSVSTLTIQRTQQEDSAVYLCASSLRLAGGKRVGDTQYFGPGTRLTVL.

This clonotype was detected only once. This chain joins TRBV28 and TRBJ1-2; 7 bases agree with TRBD1. CDR1 is MDHEN, CDR2 SYDVKM, per germline. V shed 8 bases, J shed 8 bases, and the junction held 11 bases outside the gene matches. The CDR3 sequence is 13 residues long. This CDR3 reads CASQKQQGQGYTF. CDR3 bases: TGTGCCAGCCAGAAACAGCAGGGACAGGGCTACACCTTC.

This clonotype appeared many times. The chain employs TRBV24-1 and TRBJ2-6, with 8 bases lining up with TRBD1. Trimming took 4 bases from V and 0 from J; bases not matched to a gene: 7. This CDR3 region has 18 residues. Looked up from germline, CDR1 is KGHDR and CDR2 is SFDVKD. The CDR3 sequence: CATSDTGTGSSGANVLTF. CDR3 DNA sequence: TGTGCCACCAGTGACACCGGGACAGGTTCCTCTGGGGCCAACGTCCTGACTTTC.

As to this clonotype: This probably arose from a read error, given a far larger clone one base away. The rearrangement links TRBV2 to TRBJ2-7; 9 bases match TRBD1. This CDR3 comprises 14 residues. Germline V gene data show CDR1 as SNHLY and CDR2 as FYNNEI. J gave up 4 bases and V 8 bases, and 9 bases lay outside the gene matches. Here the CDR3 reads CASGAGTGRYEQYF. CDR3 nucleotide sequence: TGTGCCAGCGGCGCCGGGACAGGGAGATACGAGCAGTACTTC. Based on the CDR3 plus reference TRBV2 and TRBJ2-7, the full variable domain is EPEVTQTPSHQVTQMGQEVILRCVPISNHLYFYWYRQILGQKVEFLVSFYNNEISEKSEIFDDQFSVERPDGSNFTLKIRSTKLEDSAMYFCASGAGTGRYEQYFGPGTRLTVT.

This clonotype was observed at least ten times. The chain recombines TRBV7-9 with TRBJ1-2, with 8 bases aligning to TRBD1. CDR1 and CDR2 (germline): SEHNR, FQNEAQ (reference sequence). The length of the CDR3 is 16 residues. The J segment lost 0 bases and the V segment lost 0 bases, leaving 3 bases of the junction unmatched. CDR3 in amino acids: CASSLATGGPNYGYTF. The DNA for the CDR3 is TGTGCCAGCAGCTTAGCTACAGGGGGTCCTAACTATGGCTACACCTTC.

This clonotype has a count of ten or more. The V call is TRBV7-8, the J call TRBJ2-3; D not certain. The V gene lost 0 bases and the J gene lost 0 bases, with 7 bases spanning the gap. The CDR3 is 15 amino acids. Germline CDR1 reads SGHVS; CDR2 reads FQNEAQ. The CDR3 loop is CASSLATGSTDTQYF. The DNA for the CDR3 is TGTGCCAGCAGCTTAGCAACCGGTAGCACAGATACGCAGTATTTT.

V gene TRBV2 combines with J gene TRBJ2-3; TRBD2 agrees at 7 bases. Near its end, the DNA agrees better with TRBJ2-5, so the J call may be wrong. Per germline, CDR1 SNHLY and CDR2 FYNNEI. The CDR3 runs to 15 residues. The CDR3 DNA reads TGTGCCAGCAGAGATCGACTAGCTCGATCGGAGACCCAGTACTTC. Amino acids: CASRDRLARSETQYF.

This clonotype was counted ten times or more. The V gene is TRBV10-3, the J gene TRBJ2-7, with D possibly called TRBD1 or TRBD2 (5 bases each). V lost 6 bases and J 2 bases, leaving 14 bases between the germline ends. Germline CDR1 is ENHRY and CDR2 is SYGVKD. There are 14 residues in the CDR3. CDR3: CAIRPRDRAYEQYF. CDR3 coding DNA: TGTGCCATCAGGCCGAGGGACCGAGCCTACGAGCAGTACTTC.

The V call is TRBV9, the J call TRBJ2-5, with 16 bases lining up with TRBD2. Germline loops: CDR1 SGDLS, CDR2 YYNGEE. CDR3 length equals 19 residues. The J segment lost 4 bases and the V segment lost 0 bases, leaving 9 bases of the junction unmatched. The CDR3 loop is CASSVEGTSGRAGRETQYF. The CDR3 DNA sequence: TGTGCCAGCAGCGTAGAGGGGACTAGCGGGAGGGCCGGAAGAGAGACCCAGTACTTC.

This clonotype has more than one count but fewer than ten. This chain joins TRBV19 and TRBJ2-1; 14 positions agree with TRBD2. CDR3 size: 18 residues. Germline V gives CDR1 LNHDA, CDR2 SQIVND (reference sequence). The V segment lost 5 bases and the J segment 2 bases; nucleotides outside the gene matches: 8. The CDR3: CASSSKTSGRVAYNEQFF. In DNA, the CDR3 is TGTGCCAGTAGTTCTAAGACTAGCGGGAGGGTCGCCTACAATGAGCAGTTCTTC.

This clonotype has more than one count but fewer than ten. The chain combines TRBV29-1 with TRBJ2-1; the D gene is possibly TRBD2 (6 bases). CDR3 length: 14 residues. V was cut by 7 bases and J by 8 bases, with 21 bases left in between. Germline V CDR1 and CDR2: SQVTM, ANQGSEA. The CDR3 loop reads CSGDLTGSMDEQFF. As DNA, the CDR3 is TGCAGCGGAGATCTTACCGGGAGTATGGATGAGCAGTTCTTC.

Ten or more counts support this clonotype. The gene calls are TRBV19 and TRBJ2-7, with TRBD2 identical over 8 bases. The CDR3 runs 14 residues. Germline V gives CDR1 LNHDA, CDR2 SQIVND (reference sequence). The V and J ends lost 6 bases and 2 bases, in that order; junction bases with no gene match: 6. CDR3 sequence: CASRARGGTYEQYF. For the CDR3, the DNA is TGTGCCAGTAGGGCCCGGGGGGGCACCTACGAGCAGTACTTC.

This clonotype was seen repeatedly, ten times or more. The chain has TRBV19 and TRBJ1-3; D gene ambiguous. CDR1 and CDR2 from the germline V gene are LNHDA and SQIVND (reference sequence). The CDR3 extends over 13 amino acids. Trimming removed 8 bases at V and 4 bases at J, with 12 bases between. The CDR3 loop reads CASQSDRGNTIYF. Written as DNA, the CDR3 is TGTGCCAGTCAGAGCGACCGGGGAAACACCATATATTTT.

This clonotype was counted at least ten times. One end of the junction varies from germline; a read error may be responsible. The chain links TRBV5-1 to TRBJ2-2; D is uncertain. Looked up from germline, CDR1 is SGHRS and CDR2 is YFSETQ. This CDR3 spans 15 amino acids. DNA for the CDR3: TGTGCCAGCAGCTTGGTAGGGTTTAATGCCGGGGAGCTGTTTTTT. It codes for CASSLVGFNAGELFF.

This clonotype was detected many times. This chain uses TRBV5-1 with TRBJ1-6; TRBD1 agrees at 7 bases. With 6 bases clipped from V and 6 bases from J, the junction kept 6 bases outside the gene matches. Germline V gene sequence: CDR1 SGHRS, CDR2 YFSETQ. The CDR3 contains 14 residues. The chain's CDR3 is CASNSGTANSPLHF. The CDR3, as DNA: TGCGCCAGCAATTCCGGGACAGCTAATTCACCCCTCCACTTT.